These T cell receptor beta chains were read from a single sample in a study of T cell responses to AZD1222 COVID-19 vaccine. This table comes from immunoSEQ multiplex PCR, and its TCRdb copy is limited to in-frame clones, with some not included. This sample carries about 120,000 clones, 80% to 95% of them seen once, and the ten largest clones take 13% to 15%. The sequencing here drew on peripheral blood, taken on day 0 of AZD1222 vaccination. These TCRs come from an adult in good health. The CDR3 runs from the conserved cysteine through the conserved F or W.

CASSLGGRTEAFF	13	TRBV27	TRBJ1-1
CASSLSSGLAEYF	13	TRBV27	TRBJ2-7
CATFGRKSNQPQHF	14	TRBV6-4	TRBJ1-5
CASSYSGTSGGSEQFF	16	TRBV6-2/TRBV6-3	TRBJ2-1
CASSLVGLGDTQYF	14	TRBV7-2	TRBJ2-3
CSGEGGTYLLHF	12	TRBV29-1	TRBJ1-6
CASSYEGVSEQFF	13	TRBV6-5	TRBJ2-1
CAWSSEVNTEAFF	13	TRBV30	TRBJ1-1
CASSTKAQGAGDTQYF	16	TRBV21-1	TRBJ2-3
CASTTRAGTNTGELFF	16	TRBV4-1	TRBJ2-2
CASSLHRDWEAFF	13	TRBV7-2	TRBJ1-1
CASSLGLGRSEAFF	14	TRBV13	TRBJ1-1
CASSVEGQANTEAFF	15	TRBV9	TRBJ1-1
CASSPGEGGNQPQHF	15	TRBV18	TRBJ1-5
CTSNPWQDYGYTF	13	TRBV1	TRBJ1-2
CASGWGFLNTEAFF	14	TRBV18	TRBJ1-1
CASSSGTGHTGELFF	15	TRBV28	TRBJ2-2
CASSLLSGPNYGYTF	15	TRBV5-1	TRBJ1-2
CASSDSGTESTDTQYF	16	TRBV9	TRBJ2-3
CASSLNRVGHTEAFF	15	TRBV5-4	TRBJ1-1
CASSPDRSNTEAFF	14	TRBV19	TRBJ1-1